The 21 T cell receptor beta chains presented below share a single source sample, sequenced in a study of spatial heterogeneity in lung cancer. TCRdb recomputed calls from the 5' RACE reads with MiXCR, one row per CDR3 protein. The table includes 15,000 or so distinct CDR3 sequences, 11% detected once. As for time point: sample taken at primary tumor resection. The sequenced material consisted of unsorted whole RNA from tumor, nontumor lung or frozen PBMC. Sample: PBMCs, taken at surgery. These receptor sequences come from a female donor with early-stage non-small cell lung cancer.

The gene calls are TRBV6-2 or TRBV6-3 and TRBJ1-1; D gene unclear. The CDR3 runs to 13 residues. From germline, CDR1 is MNHEY and CDR2 SVGEGT. Between the trimmed V and J ends, which lost 8 bases and 0 bases, there was a span of 10 bases. The DNA for the CDR3 is TGTGCCAGCCGGACCCAAGTGAACACTGAAGCTTTCTTT. Protein: CASRTQVNTEAFF.

By share of the sample, this clonotype is medium-sized. This rearrangement joins TRBV7-8 to TRBJ2-7, with 8 nucleotides matching TRBD2. Germline trimming cut 5 bases from V and 3 bases from J; bases unmatched to any gene: 9. From germline, CDR1 is SGHVS and CDR2 FQNEAQ. There are 15 residues in the CDR3. The CDR3 protein is CASSPIEGLDYEQYF. CDR3 sequence (DNA): TGTGCCAGCAGCCCGATTGAGGGACTAGACTACGAGCAGTACTTC.

This clonotype was seen at least ten times. The chain links TRBV11-2 to TRBJ2-5, with 14 bases lining up with TRBD2. This CDR3 is 16 amino acids long. Germline CDR1 reads SGHAT; CDR2 reads FQNNGV. The V gene end was trimmed by 5 bases and the J gene end by 5 bases; junction bases not matched to a gene: 7. The CDR3 protein is CASSTGLAGARETQYF. Here the CDR3 DNA reads TGTGCCAGCAGCACGGGACTAGCGGGGGCGAGGGAGACCCAGTACTTC.

The chain has TRBV7-3 and TRBJ2-2; D is undetermined. This CDR3 is built from 14 residues. Trimming cost V 0 bases and J 3 bases, with 5 bases left between them. Germline values: CDR1 SGHTA, CDR2 FQGTGA. CDR3 loop: CASSLTRDTGELFF. CDR3 DNA: TGTGCCAGCAGCTTAACTCGGGACACCGGGGAGCTGTTTTTT.

This clonotype has at least ten counts. The V and J genes are TRBV7-9 and TRBJ2-7; D is uncertain. Germline V gene sequence: CDR1 SEHNR, CDR2 FQNEAQ (reference sequence). The germline V and J ends were trimmed by 4 bases and 2 bases, with 15 bases remaining between them. The CDR3 covers 15 residues. The CDR3 DNA follows: TGTGCCAGCAGCTCCCGCAGGCACAGAGCCTACGAGCAGTACTTC. Amino acids: CASSSRRHRAYEQYF.

Ten or more counts support this clonotype. The junction departs from the called germline gene at one end, perhaps through a read error. The gene calls are TRBV3-1 and TRBJ2-7; the match to TRBD2 covers 13 bases. Germline assignment: CDR1 LGHDT and CDR2 YNNKEL (reference sequence). The CDR3 is 18 amino acids. CDR3: CASSPQPQTSGGAGGLSF. The CDR3, as DNA: TGTGCCAGCAGCCCTCAGCCACAAACTAGCGGGGGGGCCGGGGGACTCTCCTTC.

In this sample, this clonotype turned up a few times. V is TRBV29-1 and J is TRBJ1-2, with 9 bases fitting TRBD1. V shed 7 bases, J shed 0 bases, and the junction held 9 bases outside the gene matches. The length of the CDR3 is 15 residues. Germline values: CDR1 SQVTM, CDR2 ANQGSEA. Written as DNA, the CDR3 is TGCAGCGCCTGGACAGGGGACCCCCCTAACTATGGCTACACCTTC. Amino acid sequence: CSAWTGDPPNYGYTF.

At least ten counts were recorded for this clonotype. The chain employs TRBV28 and TRBJ1-5; 8 bases map to TRBD1. There are 15 residues in the CDR3. Germline V gives CDR1 MDHEN, CDR2 SYDVKM. Trimming cost V 7 bases and J 6 bases; bases outside gene matches: 11. CDR3 amino acids: CASTGTGGVGQPQHF. CDR3 nucleotides: TGTGCCAGCACCGGGACAGGTGGAGTGGGTCAGCCCCAGCATTTT.

By share, this clonotype counts as medium-sized. The chain uses TRBV25-1 and TRBJ2-3; D is uncertain. Trimming shortened V by 3 bases and J by 0 bases, and 13 bases separated the two germline ends. CDR3 length equals 16 residues. From germline, CDR1 is MGHDK and CDR2 SYGVNS. CDR3 bases: TGTGCCAGCAGTGATTGGAAGGGCTTTAGCACAGATACGCAGTATTTT. This encodes CASSDWKGFSTDTQYF. Using reference TRBV25-1 and TRBJ2-3 for the parts outside the CDR3, the full variable domain is EADIYQTPRYLVIGTGKKITLECSQTMGHDKMYWYQQDPGMELHLIHYSYGVNSTEKGDLSSESTVSRIRTEHFPLTLESARPSHTSQYLCASSDWKGFSTDTQYFGPGTRLTVL.

The chain combines TRBV29-1 with TRBJ1-2, with D perhaps matching TRBD1 (5 bases). The V gene's germline CDR1 is SQVTM and CDR2 ANQGSEA. Trimming took 4 bases from V and 4 from J, leaving 16 bases between them. This CDR3 is built from 14 residues. The CDR3 sequence is CSVGTWDLGYGYTF. CDR3 DNA sequence: TGCAGCGTTGGAACTTGGGACTTAGGCTATGGCTACACCTTC.

In its sample, this clonotype ranks as medium-sized. This chain links TRBV10-3 with TRBJ2-3, with D maybe TRBD1 (6 bases). The CDR3 has 16 amino acids. From germline, CDR1 is ENHRY and CDR2 SYGVKD. The V and J ends lost 5 bases and 2 bases respectively, with 17 bases between them. Here the CDR3 reads CAISKTGTTFTDTQYF. DNA for the CDR3: TGTGCCATCAGTAAGACCGGGACAACCTTCACAGATACGCAGTATTTT.

This clonotype occurred many times. V usage is TRBV2 and J usage is TRBJ2-6, with 8 bases aligning to TRBD1. The CDR3 runs to 19 residues. J was trimmed by 2 bases and V by 7 bases; bases with no gene match: 16. Germline V gives CDR1 SNHLY, CDR2 FYNNEI. The CDR3 bases are TGTGCCAGCAATGATCAGTTGGGGACAGGCCGACCTGGGGCCAACGTCCTGACTTTC. Translating it yields CASNDQLGTGRPGANVLTF.

This clonotype was seen at least ten times. The J gene is TRBJ2-1, the V gene TRBV29-1; TRBD1 might be the D (6 bases). Germline CDR1 SQVTM, CDR2 ANQGSEA. The CDR3 contains 13 residues. The germline V and J ends were trimmed by 7 bases and 2 bases, with 12 bases remaining between them. The CDR3 protein is CSGEQGTYNEQFF. CDR3 DNA sequence: TGCAGCGGGGAACAGGGAACCTACAATGAGCAGTTCTTC.

This clonotype was found many times. The V gene is TRBV24-1, the J gene TRBJ2-5, with D unclear. V was clipped by 3 bases and J by 4 bases, with 17 bases between them. The CDR3 totals 16 residues. Germline lookup yields CDR1 KGHDR and CDR2 SFDVKD. The CDR3 DNA reads TGTGCCACCAGTGATCCCGGCGAGGCCCGGCCAGAGACCCAGTACTTC. Protein product: CATSDPGEARPETQYF.

This clonotype has ten or more counts. The chain links TRBV10-3 to TRBJ2-3; 8 positions agree with TRBD1. The CDR3 is 14 residues long. CDR1 is ENHRY and CDR2 is SYGVKD in the germline V gene. The ends lost 6 bases at V and 4 bases at J; junction bases unmatched: 6. The CDR3 bases are TGTGCCATCAGGGACAGGGTGACCGCAGATACGCAGTATTTT. Translated: CAIRDRVTADTQYF.

This clonotype has ten or more counts. The rearrangement uses TRBV7-8 and TRBJ2-3; D is possibly TRBD1 (5 bases). CDR3 length: 15 amino acids. From germline, CDR1 is SGHVS and CDR2 FQNEAQ. The V end lost 2 bases, the J end lost 2 bases, and 11 bases lay between the germline ends. The CDR3 sequence is CASSLFRVLTDTQYF. The CDR3 DNA sequence: TGTGCCAGCAGCTTATTCAGGGTTCTCACAGATACGCAGTATTTT.

The chain has TRBV28 and TRBJ2-3; 8 nucleotides agree with TRBD2. Germline loops: CDR1 MDHEN, CDR2 SYDVKM. The CDR3 covers 17 residues. The ends lost 6 bases at V and 5 bases at J; junction bases unmatched: 16. The CDR3 bases are TGTGCCAGCAGGCCTCAAGGATGGCGGGGGGCAGGAGATACGCAGTATTTT. Translation: CASRPQGWRGAGDTQYF.

By proportion, this clonotype is medium-sized (0.01 to 0.1%). One end of the junction fails to match germline, which may point to a read error. This rearrangement joins TRBV5-1 to TRBJ2-1; the match to TRBD2 covers 13 bases. CDR1 is SGHRS and CDR2 is YFSETQ in the germline V gene. The CDR3 extends over 18 amino acids. CDR3 sequence: CASSPIPLAGGQGSEQLF. Here the CDR3 DNA reads TGCGCCAGCAGCCCCATCCCACTAGCGGGGGGGCAAGGGAGTGAGCAGTTATTC.

This clonotype came up many times. The chain is built from TRBV5-4 and TRBJ2-5, with D possibly being TRBD1 or TRBD2 (5 bases each). The CDR3 extends over 14 amino acids. Germline CDR1 SGHNT, CDR2 YYREEE (reference sequence). Trimming left V 2 bases short and J 0 bases short, with 8 bases between. CDR3 amino acids: CASSFGTNQETQYF. The CDR3 nucleotides read TGTGCCAGCAGCTTCGGGACGAACCAAGAGACCCAGTACTTC. Using reference TRBV5-4 and TRBJ2-5 for the parts outside the CDR3, the full variable domain is ETGVTQSPTHLIKTRGQQVTLRCSSQSGHNTVSWYQQALGQGPQFIFQYYREEENGRGNFPPRFSGLQFPNYSSELNVNALELDDSALYLCASSFGTNQETQYFGPGTRLLVL.

This clonotype was seen more than once but under ten times. V and J are TRBV30 and TRBJ1-1, with unresolved D. V was trimmed by 5 bases and J by 4 bases, leaving 8 bases between them. CDR3 length: 11 amino acids. CDR1 and CDR2 from the germline V gene are GTSNPN and SVGIG (reference sequence). In nucleotides, the CDR3 is TGTGCCTGGTTAGGTGGCACTGAAGCTTTCTTT. Translated: CAWLGGTEAFF.

The chain employs TRBV4-2 and TRBJ2-5; 7 bases line up with TRBD1. From germline, CDR1 is LGHNA and CDR2 YNFKEQ. V trimming: 5 bases; J trimming: 2 bases; junction bases outside the gene matches: 5. The CDR3 sequence is 14 residues long. Written as DNA, the CDR3 is TGTGCCAGCAGCGAACCGGGACAGCAAGAGACCCAGTACTTC. As protein: CASSEPGQQETQYF.